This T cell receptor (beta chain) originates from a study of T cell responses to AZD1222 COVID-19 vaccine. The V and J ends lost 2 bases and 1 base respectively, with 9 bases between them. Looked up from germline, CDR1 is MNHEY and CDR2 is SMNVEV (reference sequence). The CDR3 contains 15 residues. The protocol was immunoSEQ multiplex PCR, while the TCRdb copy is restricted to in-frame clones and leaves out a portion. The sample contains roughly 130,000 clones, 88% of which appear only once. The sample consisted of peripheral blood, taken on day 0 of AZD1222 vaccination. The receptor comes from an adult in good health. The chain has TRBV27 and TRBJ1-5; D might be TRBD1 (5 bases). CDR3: CASSLAGVSNQPQHF. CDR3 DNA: TGTGCCAGCAGTTTAGCGGGGGTCAGCAATCAGCCCCAGCATTTT.